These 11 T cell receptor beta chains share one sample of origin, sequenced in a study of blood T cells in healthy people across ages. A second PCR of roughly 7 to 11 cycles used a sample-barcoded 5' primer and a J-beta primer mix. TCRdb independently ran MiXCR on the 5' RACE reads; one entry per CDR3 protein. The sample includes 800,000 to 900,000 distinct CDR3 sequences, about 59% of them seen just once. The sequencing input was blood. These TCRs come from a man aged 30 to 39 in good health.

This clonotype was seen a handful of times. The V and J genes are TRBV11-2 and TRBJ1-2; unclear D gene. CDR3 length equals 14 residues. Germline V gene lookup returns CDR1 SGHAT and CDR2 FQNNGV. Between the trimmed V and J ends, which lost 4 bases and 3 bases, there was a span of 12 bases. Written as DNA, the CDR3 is TGTGCCAGCAGCTCGCCCGACGGCTACTATGGCTACACCTTC. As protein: CASSSPDGYYGYTF. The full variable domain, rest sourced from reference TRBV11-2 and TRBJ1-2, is EAGVAQSPRYKIIEKRQSVAFWCNPISGHATLYWYQQILGQGPKLLIQFQNNGVVDDSQLPKDRFSAERLKGVDSTLKIQPAKLEDSAVYLCASSSPDGYYGYTFGSGTRLTVV.

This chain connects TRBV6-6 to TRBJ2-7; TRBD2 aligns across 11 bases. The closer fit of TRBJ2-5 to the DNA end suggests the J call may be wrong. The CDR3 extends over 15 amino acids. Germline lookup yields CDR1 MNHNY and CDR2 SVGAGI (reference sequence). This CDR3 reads CASTKLAGVGETQYF. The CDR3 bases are TGTGCCAGCACCAAACTAGCGGGGGTCGGGGAGACCCAGTACTTC.

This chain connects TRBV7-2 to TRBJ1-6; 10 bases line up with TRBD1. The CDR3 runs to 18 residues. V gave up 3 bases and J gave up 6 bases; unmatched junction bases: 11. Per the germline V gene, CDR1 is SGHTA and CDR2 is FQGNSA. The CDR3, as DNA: TGTGCCAGCAGCTTTCAATTAGGGACAGGGGCCACTAATTCACCCCTCCACTTT. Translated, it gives CASSFQLGTGATNSPLHF. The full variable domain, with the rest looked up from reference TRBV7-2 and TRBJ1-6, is GAGVSQSPSNKVTEKGKDVELRCDPISGHTALYWYRQSLGQGLEFLIYFQGNSAPDKSGLPSDRFSAERTGGSVSTLTIQRTQQEDSAVYLCASSFQLGTGATNSPLHFGNGTRLTVT.

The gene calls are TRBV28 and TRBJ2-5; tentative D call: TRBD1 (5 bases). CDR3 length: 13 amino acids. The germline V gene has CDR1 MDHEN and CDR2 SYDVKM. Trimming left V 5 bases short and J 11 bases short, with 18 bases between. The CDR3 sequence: CASSPQGYNEQYF. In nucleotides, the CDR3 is TGTGCCAGCAGTCCTCAGGGTTACAATGAGCAGTACTTC.

The CDR3 region has the DNA TGTGCCAGCAGTGAACTCAGGGGCATCCAAGAGACCCAGTACTTC. Translated: CASSELRGIQETQYF. This chain links TRBV2 with TRBJ2-5; D possibly corresponds to TRBD1 (6 bases). The CDR3 is made up of 15 amino acids. CDR1 and CDR2 from the germline V gene are SNHLY and FYNNEI. V lost 2 bases, J lost 1 base, and 11 bases lay in between.

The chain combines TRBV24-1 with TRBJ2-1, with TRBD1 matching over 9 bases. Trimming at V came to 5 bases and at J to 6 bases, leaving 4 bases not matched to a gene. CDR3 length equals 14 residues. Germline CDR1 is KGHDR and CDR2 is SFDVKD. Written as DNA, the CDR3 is TGTGCCACCAGTGTCGGGGACAGGGCCAATGAGCAGTTCTTC. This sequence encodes CATSVGDRANEQFF.

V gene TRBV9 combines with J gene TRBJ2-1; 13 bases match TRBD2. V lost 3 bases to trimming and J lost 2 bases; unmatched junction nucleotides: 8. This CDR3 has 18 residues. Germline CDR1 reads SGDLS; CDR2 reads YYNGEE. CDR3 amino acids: CASSDGLAGARPYNEQFF. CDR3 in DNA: TGTGCCAGCAGCGACGGACTAGCGGGGGCCAGGCCCTACAATGAGCAGTTCTTC.

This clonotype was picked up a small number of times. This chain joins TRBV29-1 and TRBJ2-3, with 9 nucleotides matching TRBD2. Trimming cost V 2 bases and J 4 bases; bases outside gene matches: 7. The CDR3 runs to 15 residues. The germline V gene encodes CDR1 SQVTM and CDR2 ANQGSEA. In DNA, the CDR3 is TGCAGCGTTGAACCGGCGGGGGGGCTTGCAGATACGCAGTATTTT. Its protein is CSVEPAGGLADTQYF.

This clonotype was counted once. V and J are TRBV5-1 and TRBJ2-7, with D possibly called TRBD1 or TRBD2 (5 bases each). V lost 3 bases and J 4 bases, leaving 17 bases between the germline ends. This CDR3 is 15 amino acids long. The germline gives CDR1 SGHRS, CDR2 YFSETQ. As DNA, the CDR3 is TGCGCCAGCAGCTCCGGGACGCTCTTCCAATACGAGCAGTACTTC. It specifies CASSSGTLFQYEQYF.

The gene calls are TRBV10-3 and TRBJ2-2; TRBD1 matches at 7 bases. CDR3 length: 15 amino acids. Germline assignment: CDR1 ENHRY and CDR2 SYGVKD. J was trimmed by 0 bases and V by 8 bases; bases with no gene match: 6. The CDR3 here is CAIGGGTANTGELFF. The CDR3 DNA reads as TGTGCCATCGGGGGTGGGACAGCGAACACCGGGGAGCTGTTTTTT.

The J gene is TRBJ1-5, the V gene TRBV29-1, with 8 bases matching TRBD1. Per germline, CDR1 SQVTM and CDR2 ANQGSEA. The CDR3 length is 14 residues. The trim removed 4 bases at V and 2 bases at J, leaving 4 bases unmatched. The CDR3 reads CSVVVTGGNQPQHF. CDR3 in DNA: TGCAGCGTTGTCGTGACAGGGGGCAATCAGCCCCAGCATTTT.